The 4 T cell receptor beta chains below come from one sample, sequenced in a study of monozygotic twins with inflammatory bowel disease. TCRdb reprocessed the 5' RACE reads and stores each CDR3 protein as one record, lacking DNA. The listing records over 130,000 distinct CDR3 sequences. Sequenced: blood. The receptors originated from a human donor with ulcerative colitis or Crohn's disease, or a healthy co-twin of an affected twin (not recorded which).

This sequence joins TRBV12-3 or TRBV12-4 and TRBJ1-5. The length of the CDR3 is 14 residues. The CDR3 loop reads CASSLADGYQPQHF.

This CDR3 is CASSARTGNTEAFF. This chain joins TRBV5-1 and TRBJ1-1. CDR3 size: 14 residues. Germline CDR1 and CDR2: SGHRS and YFSETQ. The full variable domain, its missing parts supplied by reference TRBV5-1 and TRBJ1-1, is KAGVTQTPRYLIKTRGQQVTLSCSPISGHRSVSWYQQTPGQGLQFLFEYFSETQRNKGNFPGRFSGRQFSNSRSEMNVSTLELGDSALYLCASSARTGNTEAFFGQGTRLTVV.

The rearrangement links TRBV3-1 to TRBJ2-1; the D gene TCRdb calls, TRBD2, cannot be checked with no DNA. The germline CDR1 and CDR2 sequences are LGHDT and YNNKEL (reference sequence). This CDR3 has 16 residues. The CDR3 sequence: CASSRGLAGAYNEQFF.

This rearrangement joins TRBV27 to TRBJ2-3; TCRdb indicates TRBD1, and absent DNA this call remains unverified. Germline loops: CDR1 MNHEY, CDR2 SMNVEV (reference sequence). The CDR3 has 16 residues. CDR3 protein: CASSLLGGLFSDTQYF.